The 31 T cell receptor beta chains reported below all come from one sample, sequenced in a study of technical replicates of blood from a handful of donors. Profiling relied on immunoSEQ multiplex PCR, and the TCRdb table lists in-frame clones only, not all of them. The sample lists around 68,000 clones, under 98% seen once, with approximately 0.28% in the top ten. The sequencing input was T cells isolated from PBMCs. The origin of the receptors is a human donor in good health.

The chain recombines TRBV5-4 with TRBJ1-2; the D gene is possibly TRBD1 (6 bases). The CDR3 extends over 13 amino acids. The germline CDR1 and CDR2 sequences are SGHNT and YYREEE (reference sequence). V was pared by 0 bases and J by 6 bases, with 9 bases between. The chain's CDR3 is CASSLDRADGYTF. CDR3 in DNA: TGTGCCAGCAGCTTGGACAGGGCAGATGGCTACACCTTC.

The chain employs TRBV28 and TRBJ2-7; D is unresolved. There are 13 residues in the CDR3. Germline V CDR1 and CDR2: MDHEN, SYDVKM. V was shortened by 2 bases and J by 8 bases, with 13 bases between the two germline ends. The chain's CDR3 is CASSLAGYSQQYF. The CDR3 DNA follows: TGTGCCAGCAGTTTAGCCGGATACAGCCAGCAGTACTTC.

This chain joins TRBV5-1 and TRBJ2-5; TRBD2 aligns across 11 bases. This CDR3 contains 14 residues. The V and J ends lost 2 bases and 4 bases, in that order; junction bases with no gene match: 1. From germline, CDR1 is SGHRS and CDR2 YFSETQ. This CDR3 is CASSLGLAGETQYF. The DNA for the CDR3 is TGCGCCAGCAGCTTAGGACTAGCGGGAGAGACCCAGTACTTC.

As concerns this clone: A junction boundary mismatches the germline segment, possibly from a read error. This CDR3 is CASSVEGQGHSTF. The CDR3 region has the DNA TGTGCCAGCAGCGTAGAGGGACAGGGACACTCCACCTTC. V and J are TRBV9 and TRBJ2-4, with 9 bases aligning to TRBD1. In germline, CDR1 is SGDLS, CDR2 YYNGEE. The length of the CDR3 is 13 residues.

The J gene is TRBJ1-5, the V gene TRBV21-1; the DNA was not compared with TRBD1, the D call given in the table. TRBV21-1 is a documented pseudogene. This CDR3 region has 18 residues. The DNA of the CDR3 is TGTGCCAGCAGCAAAGTCAGGCCGGACAGCTATAGCAATCAGCCCCAGCATTTT. Translated: CASSKVRPDSYSNQPQHF.

The rearrangement joins TRBV25-1 to TRBJ2-1; 7 bases align to TRBD2. Germline V gene sequence: CDR1 MGHDK, CDR2 SYGVNS. With V trimmed by 8 bases and J by 4 bases, 8 bases remained unmatched. The CDR3 has 14 amino acids. CDR3 loop: CASGWASGYNEQFF. In nucleotides, the CDR3 is TGTGCCAGCGGATGGGCTAGCGGATACAATGAGCAGTTCTTC.

The gene calls are TRBV27 and TRBJ1-2; 11 bases line up with TRBD1. CDR3 length: 15 residues. Germline CDR1 reads MNHEY; CDR2 reads SMNVEV (reference sequence). Trimming removed 4 bases from V and 6 bases from J; junction bases left unmatched: 7. CDR3 sequence (DNA): TGTGCCAGCAGTTATCTTGGACAGGGGGCTGATGGCTACACCTTC. Translation: CASSYLGQGADGYTF.

V gene TRBV7-9 combines with J gene TRBJ2-3; D possibly corresponds to TRBD1 (6 bases). Germline CDR1 and CDR2: SEHNR and FQNEAQ (reference sequence). The V and J ends lost 6 bases and 6 bases respectively, with 25 bases between them. The CDR3 has 17 amino acids. Here the CDR3 DNA reads TGTGCCAGCAGACTTAGTCGAGGACAGCGTGTGGGGGATACGCAGTATTTT. This encodes CASRLSRGQRVGDTQYF.

A single count supports this clone. The V gene is TRBV11-3, the J gene TRBJ2-3; TRBD1 matches at 7 bases. The CDR3 contains 15 residues. After removal of 5 bases from V and 8 bases from J, the junction contained 13 bases not matched to a gene. Germline loops: CDR1 SGHNT, CDR2 YENEEA. CDR3 DNA: TGTGCCAGCAGCGGAGGACAGGCCCTAAGTGGTACGCAGTATTTT. Protein product: CASSGGQALSGTQYF.

The chain employs TRBV11-2 and TRBJ2-3; D call uncertain. The CDR3 sequence is 18 residues long. Germline CDR1 reads SGHAT; CDR2 reads FQNNGV. The V end was cut by 3 bases, the J end by 0 bases, with 19 bases between. The CDR3 is CASSFSASSLSSTDTQYF. The CDR3 DNA follows: TGTGCCAGCAGCTTCTCCGCCTCCTCACTTTCTAGCACAGATACGCAGTATTTT. Full variable domain (missing parts from reference TRBV11-2 and TRBJ2-3): EAGVAQSPRYKIIEKRQSVAFWCNPISGHATLYWYQQILGQGPKLLIQFQNNGVVDDSQLPKDRFSAERLKGVDSTLKIQPAKLEDSAVYLCASSFSASSLSSTDTQYFGPGTRLTVL.

The gene calls are TRBV28 and TRBJ2-4; tentatively, D is TRBD1 (6 bases). The CDR3 extends over 13 amino acids. With 5 bases removed from V and 1 base from J, the gap between germline ends came to 6 bases. The germline gives CDR1 MDHEN, CDR2 SYDVKM. This CDR3 reads CASSQGAKNIQYF. DNA for the CDR3: TGTGCCAGCAGTCAGGGGGCCAAAAACATTCAGTACTTC.

V and J are TRBV7-9 and TRBJ2-7, with D perhaps TRBD1 (6 bases). V dropped 2 bases and J dropped 0 bases, with 8 bases sitting between them. Per the germline V gene, CDR1 is SEHNR and CDR2 is FQNEAQ (reference sequence). This CDR3 is built from 14 residues. The CDR3 DNA follows: TGTGCCAGCAGCTTAACAGGGAGCTCCTACGAGCAGTACTTC. Its translation is CASSLTGSSYEQYF.

The genes are TRBV7-9 and TRBJ2-7, with TRBD2 matching over 9 bases. Germline V gives CDR1 SEHNR, CDR2 FQNEAQ (reference sequence). J lost 3 bases, V lost 6 bases, and 9 bases had no gene match. The CDR3 has 15 amino acids. In nucleotides, the CDR3 is TGTGCCAGCAGTGCCGGGATAGCGGGAGACTACGAGCAGTACTTC. Translated, it gives CASSAGIAGDYEQYF.

The V call is TRBV5-4, the J call TRBJ2-5, with D possibly matching TRBD2 (7 bases). Germline V lookup: CDR1 SGHNT, CDR2 YYREEE (reference sequence). Trimming left V 4 bases short and J 9 bases short, with 19 bases between. CDR3 length equals 14 residues. The CDR3 DNA reads TGTGCCAGCAGCACTGGAGTAGGGGGGGAGGCCCAGTACTTC. It yields the protein CASSTGVGGEAQYF. Full variable domain (outside the CDR3, taken from reference TRBV5-4 and TRBJ2-5): ETGVTQSPTHLIKTRGQQVTLRCSSQSGHNTVSWYQQALGQGPQFIFQYYREEENGRGNFPPRFSGLQFPNYSSELNVNALELDDSALYLCASSTGVGGEAQYFGPGTRLLVL.

The chain links TRBV10-3 to TRBJ2-7, with a tentative D call TRBD1 (6 bases). This CDR3 has 13 amino acids. V was clipped by 4 bases and J by 0 bases, with 7 bases between them. Germline-derived CDR1 and CDR2 are ENHRY and SYGVKD. The DNA for the CDR3 is TGTGCCATCAGTGGGACAGACTCCTACGAGCAGTACTTC. Translation: CAISGTDSYEQYF.

The chain carries TRBV30 and TRBJ2-4; a possible D gene is TRBD1 (6 bases). The CDR3 runs to 11 residues. V lost 0 bases and J 14 bases, leaving 11 bases between the germline ends. Germline-derived CDR1 and CDR2 are GTSNPN and SVGIG (reference sequence). The CDR3 DNA follows: TGTGCCTGGAGTGTACAGGGCCTCGAGTACTTC. Amino acids: CAWSVQGLEYF.

The CDR3 nucleotides read TGTGCCAGCAGTCTACGGACAGGGTTGGGAAAACTGTTTTTT. This codes for CASSLRTGLGKLFF. The rearrangement uses TRBV27 and TRBJ1-4, with TRBD1 identical over 8 bases. The CDR3 has 14 residues. Germline CDR1 is MNHEY and CDR2 is SMNVEV (reference sequence). V was clipped by 5 bases and J by 10 bases; unmatched bases: 9.

The V gene is TRBV4-3, the J gene TRBJ2-7; 7 bases are a match to TRBD1. The trim removed 0 bases at V and 3 bases at J, leaving 8 bases unmatched. Germline CDR1 and CDR2: LGHNA and YSLEER. The CDR3 extends over 16 amino acids. The CDR3 DNA is TGCGCCAGCAGCCAAGACTTGACAGGGTCGGGCTACGAGCAGTACTTC. It translates to CASSQDLTGSGYEQYF.

V usage is TRBV27 and J usage is TRBJ2-7, with 8 positions matching TRBD2. CDR3 size: 16 residues. V lost 7 bases to trimming and J lost 7 bases; unmatched junction nucleotides: 18. Germline V gives CDR1 MNHEY, CDR2 SMNVEV (reference sequence). CDR3 region: CASTPLGAGEEEEQYF. CDR3 in DNA: TGTGCCAGCACCCCCCTCGGAGCGGGAGAGGAAGAAGAGCAGTACTTC.

The chain couples TRBV30 to TRBJ2-4; the match to TRBD2 covers 13 bases. The CDR3 contains 13 residues. CDR1 is GTSNPN and CDR2 is SVGIG in the germline V gene (reference sequence). Losses at the gene ends were 5 bases for V and 14 bases for J; bases not matched to a gene: 9. CDR3 coding DNA: TGTGCCTGGGAACCGGGACTAGCGGGATTAAAGTACTTC. Encoded protein: CAWEPGLAGLKYF. Full variable domain (missing parts from reference TRBV30 and TRBJ2-4): SQTIHQWPATLVQPVGSPLSLECTVEGTSNPNLYWYRQAAGRGLQLLFYSVGIGQISSEVPQNLSASRPQDRQFILSSKKLLLSDSGFYLCAWEPGLAGLKYFGAGTRLSVL.

This clone was seen a single time. The gene calls are TRBV18 and TRBJ2-7, with D unclear. From germline, CDR1 is KGHSH and CDR2 LQKENI. This CDR3 has 15 residues. Trimming left V 4 bases short and J 1 base short, with 14 bases between. The CDR3: CASSREPQASYEQYF. The CDR3 nucleotides read TGTGCCAGCTCACGAGAGCCGCAGGCTTCCTACGAGCAGTACTTC.

This chain connects TRBV10-3 to TRBJ2-1, with 10 nucleotides matching TRBD2. The CDR3 sequence is 16 residues long. The ends lost 6 bases at V and 8 bases at J; junction bases unmatched: 13. The germline V gene has CDR1 ENHRY and CDR2 SYGVKD. CDR3 nucleotides: TGTGCCATCAGACCGACTACTAGCGGGAATTGGGATGAGCAGTTCTTC. It codes for CAIRPTTSGNWDEQFF.

The V gene is TRBV2, the J gene TRBJ2-5; TRBD2 is a possible D gene (6 bases). Germline CDR1 SNHLY, CDR2 FYNNEI. This CDR3 has 14 residues. Trimming left V 6 bases short and J 2 bases short, with 13 bases between. The CDR3 DNA follows: TGTGCCAGCAGAATTCGGGACTTTCAAGAGACCCAGTACTTC. It is translated as CASRIRDFQETQYF.

The chain joins TRBV6-1 to TRBJ1-1, with D hard to call. V was pared by 6 bases and J by 0 bases, with 2 bases between. Germline CDR1 is MNHNS and CDR2 is SASEGT. This CDR3 contains 11 residues. In DNA form, the CDR3 reads TGTGCCAGCAGCGTGAACACTGAAGCTTTCTTT. Its protein product is CASSVNTEAFF.

The J gene is TRBJ2-3, the V gene TRBV5-1; D may be TRBD1 (6 bases). Germline-derived CDR1 and CDR2 are SGHRS and YFSETQ. The V gene lost 4 bases and the J gene lost 2 bases, with 11 bases spanning the gap. This CDR3 contains 14 residues. In DNA, the CDR3 is TGCGCCAGCAGCCCTGGACAGCTCACAGATACGCAGTATTTT. Translated: CASSPGQLTDTQYF.

This chain links TRBV6-5 with TRBJ2-3; TRBD1 aligns across 11 bases. The CDR3 is 14 residues long. After removal of 6 bases from V and 4 bases from J, the junction contained 3 bases not matched to a gene. Germline lookup yields CDR1 MNHEY and CDR2 SVGAGI. CDR3 coding DNA: TGTGCCAGCAGAAGGACAGGGGGCGCAGATACGCAGTATTTT. The encoded protein is CASRRTGGADTQYF.

V gene TRBV6-5 combines with J gene TRBJ2-5; perhaps TRBD2 as D (6 bases). The V gene lost 0 bases and the J gene lost 2 bases, with 10 bases spanning the gap. This CDR3 spans 15 amino acids. Per the germline V gene, CDR1 is MNHEY and CDR2 is SVGAGI. The CDR3 DNA reads TGTGCCAGCAGTTACTCGATACGGGGGCAAGAGACCCAGTACTTC. It yields the protein CASSYSIRGQETQYF.

This chain links TRBV4-1 with TRBJ2-5, with D possibly being TRBD2 (6 bases). The germline gives CDR1 MGHRA, CDR2 YSYEKL. With 1 base removed from V and 5 bases from J, the gap between germline ends came to 14 bases. The CDR3 is made up of 15 amino acids. The CDR3 DNA is TGCGCCAGCAGCCAAGTGGGGACTCAAACGGAGACCCAGTACTTC. Its protein product is CASSQVGTQTETQYF.

The V and J genes are TRBV2 and TRBJ1-2; tentative D call: TRBD1 (6 bases). The germline V gene has CDR1 SNHLY and CDR2 FYNNEI. The CDR3 covers 17 residues. Trimming removed 5 bases from V and 6 bases from J, with 25 bases in between. CDR3 region: CASSKTGWVDYVDGYTF. In nucleotides, the CDR3 is TGTGCCAGCAGTAAGACAGGATGGGTCGACTATGTGGATGGCTACACCTTC.

V is TRBV18 and J is TRBJ2-7, with D maybe TRBD1 (6 bases). Germline CDR1 KGHSH, CDR2 LQKENI. Trimming pared 2 bases from V and 0 bases from J, leaving 11 bases between. The CDR3 is 15 residues long. The CDR3 is CASSPIRDNSYEQYF. The CDR3 DNA sequence: TGTGCCAGCTCACCAATACGGGACAACTCCTACGAGCAGTACTTC. Drawing the rest from reference TRBV18 and TRBJ2-7, the complete variable domain is NAGVMQNPRHLVRRRGQEARLRCSPMKGHSHVYWYRQLPEEGLKFMVYLQKENIIDESGMPKERFSAEFPKEGPSILRIQQVVRGDSAAYFCASSPIRDNSYEQYFGPGTRLTVT.

This chain uses TRBV4-2 with TRBJ1-1, with D unclear. CDR3 size: 14 residues. Germline loops: CDR1 LGHNA, CDR2 YNFKEQ. V was pared by 4 bases and J by 4 bases, with 13 bases between. The CDR3 spells CASSPPGGFTEAFF. CDR3 in DNA: TGTGCCAGCAGCCCACCCGGAGGGTTCACTGAAGCTTTCTTT.